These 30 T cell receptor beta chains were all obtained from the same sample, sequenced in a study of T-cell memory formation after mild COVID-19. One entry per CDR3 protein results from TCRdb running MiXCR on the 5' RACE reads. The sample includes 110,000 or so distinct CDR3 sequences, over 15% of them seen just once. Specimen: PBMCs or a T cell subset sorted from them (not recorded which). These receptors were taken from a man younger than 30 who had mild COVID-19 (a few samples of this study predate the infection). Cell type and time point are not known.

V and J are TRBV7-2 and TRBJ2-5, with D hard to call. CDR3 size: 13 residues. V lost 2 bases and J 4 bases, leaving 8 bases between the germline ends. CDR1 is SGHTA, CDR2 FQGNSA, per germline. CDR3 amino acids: CASSLSSAETQYF. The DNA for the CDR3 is TGTGCCAGCAGCTTATCGTCTGCAGAGACCCAGTACTTC.

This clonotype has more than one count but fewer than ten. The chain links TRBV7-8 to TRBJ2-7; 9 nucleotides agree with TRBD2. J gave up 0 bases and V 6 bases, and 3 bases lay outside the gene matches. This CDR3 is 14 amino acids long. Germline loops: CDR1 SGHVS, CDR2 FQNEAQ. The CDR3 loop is CASSLAGHSYEQYF. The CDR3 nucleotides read TGTGCCAGCAGTCTAGCGGGGCACTCCTACGAGCAGTACTTC.

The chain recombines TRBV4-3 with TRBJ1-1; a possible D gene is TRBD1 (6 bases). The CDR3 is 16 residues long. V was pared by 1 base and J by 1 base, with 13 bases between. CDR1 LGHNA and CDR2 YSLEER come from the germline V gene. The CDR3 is CASSQVRGDRNTEAFF. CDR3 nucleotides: TGCGCCAGCAGCCAAGTCAGGGGCGACCGGAACACTGAAGCTTTCTTT.

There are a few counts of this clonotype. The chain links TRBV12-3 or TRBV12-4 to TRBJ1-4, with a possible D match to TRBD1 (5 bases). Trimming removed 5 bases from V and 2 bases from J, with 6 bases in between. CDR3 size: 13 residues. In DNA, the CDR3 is TGTGCCAGCAGTAGACAGACTAATGAAAAACTGTTTTTT. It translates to CASSRQTNEKLFF.

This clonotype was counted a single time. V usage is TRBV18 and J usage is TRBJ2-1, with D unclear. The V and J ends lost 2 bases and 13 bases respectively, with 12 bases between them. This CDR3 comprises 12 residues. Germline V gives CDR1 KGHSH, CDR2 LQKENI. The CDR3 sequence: CASSPDYTHQFF. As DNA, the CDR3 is TGTGCCAGCTCACCAGATTACACTCATCAGTTCTTC.

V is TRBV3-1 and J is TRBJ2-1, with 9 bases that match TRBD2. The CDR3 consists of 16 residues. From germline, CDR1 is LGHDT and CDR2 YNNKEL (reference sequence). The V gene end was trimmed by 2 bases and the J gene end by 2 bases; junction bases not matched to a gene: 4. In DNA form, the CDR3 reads TGTGCCAGCAGCCAACCTAGCGGGGTCGCCTACAATGAGCAGTTCTTC. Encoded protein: CASSQPSGVAYNEQFF.

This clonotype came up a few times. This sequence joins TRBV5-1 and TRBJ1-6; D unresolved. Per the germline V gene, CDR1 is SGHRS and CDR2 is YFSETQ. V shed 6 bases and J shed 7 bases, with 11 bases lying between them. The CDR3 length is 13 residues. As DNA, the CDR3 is TGCGCCAGCAACGAAGGGCGGAATTCACCCCTCCACTTT. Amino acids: CASNEGRNSPLHF.

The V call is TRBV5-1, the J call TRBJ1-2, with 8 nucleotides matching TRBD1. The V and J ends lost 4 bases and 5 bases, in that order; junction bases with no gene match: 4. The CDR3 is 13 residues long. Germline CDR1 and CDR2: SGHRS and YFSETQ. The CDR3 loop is CASSVDREYGYTF. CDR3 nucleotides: TGCGCCAGCAGCGTGGACAGGGAATATGGCTACACCTTC. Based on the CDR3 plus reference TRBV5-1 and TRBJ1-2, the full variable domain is KAGVTQTPRYLIKTRGQQVTLSCSPISGHRSVSWYQQTPGQGLQFLFEYFSETQRNKGNFPGRFSGRQFSNSRSEMNVSTLELGDSALYLCASSVDREYGYTFGSGTRLTVV.

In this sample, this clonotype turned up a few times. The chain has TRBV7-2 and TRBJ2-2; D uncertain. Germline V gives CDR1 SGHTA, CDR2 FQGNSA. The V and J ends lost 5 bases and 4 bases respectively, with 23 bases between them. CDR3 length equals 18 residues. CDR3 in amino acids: CASSLGPGYPWGTGELFF. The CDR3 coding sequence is TGTGCCAGCAGCCTCGGCCCCGGCTACCCCTGGGGCACCGGGGAGCTGTTTTTT.

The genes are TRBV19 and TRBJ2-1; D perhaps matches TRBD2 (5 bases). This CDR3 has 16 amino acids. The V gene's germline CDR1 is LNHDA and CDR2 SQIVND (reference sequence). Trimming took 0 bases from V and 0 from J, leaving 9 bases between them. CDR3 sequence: CASSIEGSGSYNEQFF. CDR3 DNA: TGTGCCAGTAGTATAGAGGGGAGCGGCTCCTACAATGAGCAGTTCTTC.

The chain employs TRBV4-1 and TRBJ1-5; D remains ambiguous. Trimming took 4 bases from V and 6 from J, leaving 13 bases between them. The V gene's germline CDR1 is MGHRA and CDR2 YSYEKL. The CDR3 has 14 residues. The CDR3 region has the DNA TGCGCCAGCAGCCTACTGCCGGCTGTTCAGCCCCAGCATTTT. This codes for CASSLLPAVQPQHF.

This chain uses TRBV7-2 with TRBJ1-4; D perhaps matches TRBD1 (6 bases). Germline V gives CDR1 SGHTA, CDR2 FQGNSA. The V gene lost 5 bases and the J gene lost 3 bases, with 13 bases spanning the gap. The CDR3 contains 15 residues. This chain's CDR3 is CASSRSGAANEKLFF. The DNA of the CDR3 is TGTGCCAGCAGCAGGTCAGGGGCAGCTAATGAAAAACTGTTTTTT.

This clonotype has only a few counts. The DNA for the CDR3 is TGTGCCAGCAGTTTAATCAGGGATGGCTACACCTTC. This codes for CASSLIRDGYTF. V and J are TRBV12-3 or TRBV12-4 and TRBJ1-2; perhaps TRBD1 as D (5 bases). CDR3 length: 12 residues. Trimming cost V 2 bases and J 6 bases, with 7 bases left between them.

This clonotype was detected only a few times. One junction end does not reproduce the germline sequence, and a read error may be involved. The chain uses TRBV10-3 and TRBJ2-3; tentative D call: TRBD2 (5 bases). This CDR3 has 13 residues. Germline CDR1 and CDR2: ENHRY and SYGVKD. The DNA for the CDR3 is TGTGCCATCAGTGACCGGGGATTAGATCCGCAGTATTTT. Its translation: CAISDRGLDPQYF.

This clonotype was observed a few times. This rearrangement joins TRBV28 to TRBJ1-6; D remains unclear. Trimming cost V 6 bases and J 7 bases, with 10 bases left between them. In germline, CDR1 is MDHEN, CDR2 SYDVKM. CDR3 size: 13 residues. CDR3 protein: CASRRAMNSPLHF. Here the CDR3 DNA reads TGTGCCAGCAGGAGGGCGATGAATTCACCCCTCCACTTT. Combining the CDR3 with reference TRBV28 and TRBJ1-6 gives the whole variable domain DVKVTQSSRYLVKRTGEKVFLECVQDMDHENMFWYRQDPGLGLRLIYFSYDVKMKEKGDIPEGYSVSREKKERFSLILESASTNQTSMYLCASRRAMNSPLHFGNGTRLTVT.

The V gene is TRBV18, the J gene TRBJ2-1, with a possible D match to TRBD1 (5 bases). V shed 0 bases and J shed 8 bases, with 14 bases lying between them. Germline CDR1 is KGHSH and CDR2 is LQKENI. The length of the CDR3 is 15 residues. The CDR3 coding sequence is TGTGCCAGCTCACCACCGGGGCAGGTGAACGATGAGCAGTTCTTC. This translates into CASSPPGQVNDEQFF.

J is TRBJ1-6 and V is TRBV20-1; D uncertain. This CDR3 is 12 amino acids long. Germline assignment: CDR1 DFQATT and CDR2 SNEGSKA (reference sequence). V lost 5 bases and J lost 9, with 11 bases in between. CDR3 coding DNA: TGCAGTGCTTTGACCGGAGGTTCACCCCTCCACTTT. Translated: CSALTGGSPLHF.

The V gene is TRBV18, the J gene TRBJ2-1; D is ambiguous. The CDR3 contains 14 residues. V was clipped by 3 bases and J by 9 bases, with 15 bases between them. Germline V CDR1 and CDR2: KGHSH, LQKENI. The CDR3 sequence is CASSPATGVSEQFF. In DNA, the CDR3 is TGTGCCAGCTCACCTGCAACTGGGGTGAGTGAGCAGTTCTTC.

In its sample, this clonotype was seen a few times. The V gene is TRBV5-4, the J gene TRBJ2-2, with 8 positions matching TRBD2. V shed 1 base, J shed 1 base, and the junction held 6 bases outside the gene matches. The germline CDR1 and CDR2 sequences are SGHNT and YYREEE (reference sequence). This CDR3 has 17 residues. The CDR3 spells CASSLRRLAGNTGELFF. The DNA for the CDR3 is TGTGCCAGCAGCTTGCGCCGGCTAGCGGGGAACACCGGGGAGCTGTTTTTT.

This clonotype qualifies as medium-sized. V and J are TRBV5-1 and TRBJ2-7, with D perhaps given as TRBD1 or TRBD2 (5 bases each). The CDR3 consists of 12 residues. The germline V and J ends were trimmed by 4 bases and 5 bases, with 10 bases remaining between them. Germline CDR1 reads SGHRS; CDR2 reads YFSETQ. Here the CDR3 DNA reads TGCGCCAGCAGCCGGGGCGAGAACGAGCAGTACTTC. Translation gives CASSRGENEQYF.

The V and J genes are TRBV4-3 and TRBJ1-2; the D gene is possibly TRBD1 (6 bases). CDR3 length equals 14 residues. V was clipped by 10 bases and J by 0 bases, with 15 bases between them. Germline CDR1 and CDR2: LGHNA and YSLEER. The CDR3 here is CATRGWGPNYGYTF. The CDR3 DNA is TGCGCCACCAGGGGCTGGGGGCCTAACTATGGCTACACCTTC.

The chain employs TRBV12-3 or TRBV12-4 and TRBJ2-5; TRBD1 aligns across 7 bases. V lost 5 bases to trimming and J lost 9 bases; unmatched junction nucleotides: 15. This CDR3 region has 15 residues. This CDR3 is CASSPRDRGDGAQYF. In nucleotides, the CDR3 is TGTGCCAGCAGTCCCCGGGACAGAGGCGACGGGGCCCAGTACTTC.

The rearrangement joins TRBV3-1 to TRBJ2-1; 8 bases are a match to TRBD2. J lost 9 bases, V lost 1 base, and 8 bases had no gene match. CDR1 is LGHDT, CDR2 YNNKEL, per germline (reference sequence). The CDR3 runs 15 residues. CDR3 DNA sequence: TGTGCCAGCAGCCAAGGGGTCGGGGGGGCCGCTGAGCAGTTCTTC. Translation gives CASSQGVGGAAEQFF.

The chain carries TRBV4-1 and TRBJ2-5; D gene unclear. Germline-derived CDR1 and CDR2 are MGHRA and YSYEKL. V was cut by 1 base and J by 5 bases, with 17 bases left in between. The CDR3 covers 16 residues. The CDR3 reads CASSQGPTRSEETQYF. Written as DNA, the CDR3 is TGCGCCAGCAGCCAAGGTCCGACTCGGAGTGAGGAGACCCAGTACTTC.

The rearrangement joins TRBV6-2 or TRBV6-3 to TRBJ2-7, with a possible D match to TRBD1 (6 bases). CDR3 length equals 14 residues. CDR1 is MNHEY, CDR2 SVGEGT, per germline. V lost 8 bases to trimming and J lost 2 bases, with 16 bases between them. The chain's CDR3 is CASGLQGRTYEQYV. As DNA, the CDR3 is TGTGCCAGCGGCTTACAGGGTCGGACCTACGAGCAGTACGTC.

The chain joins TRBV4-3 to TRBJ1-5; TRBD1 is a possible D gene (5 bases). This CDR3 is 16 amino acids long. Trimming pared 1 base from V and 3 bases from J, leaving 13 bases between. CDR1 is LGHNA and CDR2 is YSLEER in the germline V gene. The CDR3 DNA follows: TGCGCCAGCAGCCAAGGTAGTGCCAGGGACAATCAGCCCCAGCATTTT. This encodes CASSQGSARDNQPQHF.

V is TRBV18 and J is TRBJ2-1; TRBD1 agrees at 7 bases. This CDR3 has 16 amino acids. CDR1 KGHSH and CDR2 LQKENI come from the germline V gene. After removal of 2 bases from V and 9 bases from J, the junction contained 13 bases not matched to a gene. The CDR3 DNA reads TGTGCCAGCTCACCATCTGCGCAGGGGGAGTTAGGTGAGCAGTTCTTC. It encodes CASSPSAQGELGEQFF.

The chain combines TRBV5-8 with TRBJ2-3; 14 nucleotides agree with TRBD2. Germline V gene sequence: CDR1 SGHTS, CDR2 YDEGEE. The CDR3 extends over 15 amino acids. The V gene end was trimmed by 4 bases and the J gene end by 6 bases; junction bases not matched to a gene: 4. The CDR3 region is CASSPGLAGVDTQYF. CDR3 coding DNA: TGTGCCAGCAGCCCGGGACTAGCGGGGGTGGATACGCAGTATTTT.

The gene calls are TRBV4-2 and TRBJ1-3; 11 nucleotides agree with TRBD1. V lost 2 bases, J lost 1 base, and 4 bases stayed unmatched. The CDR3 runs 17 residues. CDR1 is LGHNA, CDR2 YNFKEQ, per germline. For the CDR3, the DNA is TGTGCCAGCAGCCAATCGGGACAGGGGGTATCTGGAAACACCATATATTTT. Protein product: CASSQSGQGVSGNTIYF.

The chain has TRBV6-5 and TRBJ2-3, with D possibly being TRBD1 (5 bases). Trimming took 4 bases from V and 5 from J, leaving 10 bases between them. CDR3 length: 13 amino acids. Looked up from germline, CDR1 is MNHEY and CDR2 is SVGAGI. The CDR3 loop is CASSFQGRDTQYF. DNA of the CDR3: TGTGCCAGCAGTTTCCAGGGCCGAGATACGCAGTATTTT.